Each of the 30 T cell receptor beta chains below was sequenced from the same sample in a study of blood T cell repertoires in COVID-19. Assay: immunoSEQ multiplex PCR; the TCRdb copy retains only in-frame clones and omits some. Here the sample spans some 87,000 clones, over 70% being singletons. The sequenced sample consisted of peripheral blood. These receptors were collected from a middle-aged man who had recovered from COVID-19.

V usage is TRBV24-1 and J usage is TRBJ2-7; 9 bases are shared with TRBD2. This CDR3 has 14 residues. The germline V gene has CDR1 KGHDR and CDR2 SFDVKD. V trimming: 9 bases; J trimming: 0 bases; junction bases outside the gene matches: 5. The CDR3 sequence: CATAAGGTSYEQYF. The DNA of the CDR3 is TGTGCCACCGCGGCGGGAGGGACCTCCTACGAGCAGTACTTC.

The rearrangement links TRBV7-9 to TRBJ1-4; no definite D call. Trimming stripped 6 bases from V and 12 bases from J, with 23 bases between. This CDR3 comprises 15 residues. Germline CDR1 and CDR2: SEHNR and FQNEAQ (reference sequence). The DNA of the CDR3 is TGTGCCAGCAGTGCCGCCAGCAGCCTAGCTCGGGAACTGTTTTTT. Amino acid sequence: CASSAASSLARELFF.

The rearrangement uses TRBV6-5 and TRBJ1-2; D is unresolved. The length of the CDR3 is 10 residues. The germline V gene encodes CDR1 MNHEY and CDR2 SVGAGI. CDR3 coding DNA: TGTACTCTCGGAGACTATGGCTACACCTTC. This sequence encodes CTLGDYGYTF.

The chain has TRBV13 and TRBJ2-2; TRBD2 matches at 7 bases. Germline values: CDR1 PRHDT, CDR2 FYEKMQ (reference sequence). J gave up 5 bases and V 6 bases, and 9 bases lay outside the gene matches. The CDR3 sequence is 15 residues long. The CDR3 coding sequence is TGTGCCAGCAGGGGAGGGGCGGTTCGAACCGGGGAGCTGTTTTTT. This codes for CASRGGAVRTGELFF.

CDR3 nucleotide sequence: TGTGCCAGCTCACCAGTCGGTCGGGGGGGCCTGGGGAGTGAGCAGTTCTTC. Translation gives CASSPVGRGGLGSEQFF. This chain connects TRBV18 to TRBJ2-1; TRBD2 matches at 8 bases. Germline V gives CDR1 KGHSH, CDR2 LQKENI. V trimming: 2 bases; J trimming: 9 bases; junction bases outside the gene matches: 15. The CDR3 is made up of 17 amino acids.

V usage is TRBV12-3 or TRBV12-4 and J usage is TRBJ1-1, with D tentatively TRBD1 (6 bases). This CDR3 region has 13 residues. The V end was cut by 5 bases, the J end by 5 bases, with 12 bases between. The CDR3 DNA is TGTGCCAGCAGTCCCACAGGGATGACTGAAGCTTTCTTT. Translation gives CASSPTGMTEAFF.

V usage is TRBV15 and J usage is TRBJ1-5; 10 bases are shared with TRBD1. CDR1 is LNHNV, CDR2 YYDKDF, per germline (reference sequence). The CDR3 runs to 16 residues. Trimming removed 3 bases from V and 4 bases from J; junction bases left unmatched: 6. The CDR3 sequence is CATSSWDRGSNQPQHF. The CDR3 coding sequence is TGTGCCACCAGCAGCTGGGACAGGGGATCGAATCAGCCCCAGCATTTT.

This clone was observed a few times. This chain links TRBV30 with TRBJ1-6, with TRBD1 identical over 9 bases. This CDR3 is built from 16 residues. CDR1 is GTSNPN and CDR2 is SVGIG in the germline V gene (reference sequence). Germline trimming cut 0 bases from V and 13 bases from J; bases unmatched to any gene: 13. The CDR3 DNA sequence: TGTGCCTGGAGTGTACGCTCGTCTACAGGGGGCTCGCCCCTCCACTTT. Its translation is CAWSVRSSTGGSPLHF.

The genes are TRBV18 and TRBJ2-7; possibly TRBD1 for D (5 bases). Germline values: CDR1 KGHSH, CDR2 LQKENI. Trimming removed 3 bases at V and 9 bases at J, with 18 bases between. CDR3 length equals 14 residues. The CDR3 protein is CASSPQTDRTGQYF. The CDR3 DNA is TGTGCCAGCTCACCTCAGACAGATCGTACGGGGCAGTACTTC.

This rearrangement joins TRBV9 to TRBJ1-4; no clear D gene. V lost 0 bases to trimming and J lost 5 bases, with 14 bases between them. Germline V gene data show CDR1 as SGDLS and CDR2 as YYNGEE. CDR3 length equals 16 residues. CDR3 residues: CASSVGPQLGNEKLFF. The CDR3 DNA follows: TGTGCCAGCAGCGTAGGGCCCCAACTAGGAAATGAAAAACTGTTTTTT.

V and J are TRBV18 and TRBJ2-5; 12 bases align to TRBD1. This CDR3 has 16 amino acids. V trimming: 3 bases; J trimming: 2 bases; junction bases outside the gene matches: 4. Germline V gives CDR1 KGHSH, CDR2 LQKENI. Written as DNA, the CDR3 is TGTGCCAGCTCACCGGGGACAGGGGGCTGGCAAGAGACCCAGTACTTC. The encoded protein is CASSPGTGGWQETQYF.

The rearrangement joins TRBV18 to TRBJ1-4, with 7 bases identical to TRBD1. The CDR3 extends over 15 amino acids. With V trimmed by 0 bases and J by 8 bases, 6 bases remained unmatched. CDR1 is KGHSH, CDR2 LQKENI, per germline. The CDR3: CASSPPGPGGEKLFF. The CDR3 DNA follows: TGTGCCAGCTCACCACCGGGACCAGGGGGGGAAAAACTGTTTTTT.

The CDR3 DNA sequence: TGCAGTGCTAGGACGGGTGAAAAACTGTTTTTT. It specifies CSARTGEKLFF. This chain uses TRBV20-1 with TRBJ1-4; no clear D gene. This CDR3 is 11 amino acids long. The germline CDR1 and CDR2 sequences are DFQATT and SNEGSKA (reference sequence). V lost 3 bases, J lost 7 bases, and 6 bases lay in between.

This clone was recorded many times. This chain links TRBV6-1 with TRBJ1-2; tentatively, D is TRBD1 (5 bases). V dropped 6 bases and J dropped 8 bases, with 22 bases sitting between them. Per the germline V gene, CDR1 is MNHNS and CDR2 is SASEGT. This CDR3 region has 15 residues. As DNA, the CDR3 is TGTGCCAGCAGACCCTCCCAGGGATGGATGGGCGGCTACACCTTC. Amino acids: CASRPSQGWMGGYTF.

This clone rates as medium-sized (0.01 to 0.1%). The V gene is TRBV4-3, the J gene TRBJ2-2; D gene ambiguous. The length of the CDR3 is 14 residues. V was cut by 4 bases and J by 3 bases, with 9 bases left in between. Germline V CDR1 and CDR2: LGHNA, YSLEER. The CDR3 region has the DNA TGCGCCAGCAGCCTCTCGGTGGACACCGGGGAGCTGTTTTTT. It specifies CASSLSVDTGELFF.

V usage is TRBV19 and J usage is TRBJ1-1; the D gene is possibly TRBD1 (5 bases). Germline CDR1 LNHDA, CDR2 SQIVND (reference sequence). The CDR3 has 15 amino acids. Trimming removed 2 bases from V and 5 bases from J, with 15 bases in between. The CDR3 DNA reads as TGTGCCAGTAGTATACAAATCGGCGGGGCGACTGAAGCTTTCTTT. Its translation: CASSIQIGGATEAFF.

V usage is TRBV3-1 (or the pseudogene TRBV3-2) and J usage is TRBJ1-4; 7 bases agree with TRBD1. J lost 12 bases, V lost 3 bases, and 4 bases had no gene match. The length of the CDR3 is 12 residues. The germline V gene encodes CDR1 LGHDT and CDR2 YNNKEL (reference sequence). In DNA, the CDR3 is TGTGCCAGCAGCCATCGAACAGGGGAACTGTTTTTT. Amino acids: CASSHRTGELFF.

This chain joins TRBV29-1 and TRBJ2-5, with TRBD1 matching 9 bases. CDR3 length equals 15 residues. V shed 6 bases and J 4 bases; nucleotides not matched to a gene: 12. CDR1 is SQVTM, CDR2 ANQGSEA, per germline. The CDR3 loop is CSVLRYTGGTETQYF. CDR3 bases: TGCAGCGTCCTGCGGTATACAGGGGGCACAGAGACCCAGTACTTC.

The chain combines TRBV5-5 with TRBJ2-5; 9 bases are shared with TRBD1. V trimming: 4 bases; J trimming: 5 bases; junction bases outside the gene matches: 3. Per germline, CDR1 SGHKS and CDR2 YYEKEE (reference sequence). The CDR3 sequence is 13 residues long. CDR3 nucleotides: TGTGCCAGCAGCATGGGACAGGGCGAGACCCAGTACTTC. It codes for CASSMGQGETQYF.

The CDR3, as DNA: TGTGCCAGCAGCTTAGGGCTAGCGGGAGTGGTAGATACGCAGTATTTT. This codes for CASSLGLAGVVDTQYF. The rearrangement uses TRBV11-3 and TRBJ2-3; TRBD2 aligns across 10 bases. The length of the CDR3 is 16 residues. Germline CDR1 is SGHNT and CDR2 is YENEEA. The V gene end was trimmed by 1 base and the J gene end by 5 bases; junction bases not matched to a gene: 6.

J is TRBJ2-7 and V is TRBV2; 9 bases map to TRBD1. The CDR3 consists of 12 residues. V lost 6 bases, J lost 3 bases, and 0 bases stayed unmatched. Germline V gene sequence: CDR1 SNHLY, CDR2 FYNNEI. The CDR3, as DNA: TGTGCCAGCAGGACAGGGGGCTACGAGCAGTACTTC. Protein sequence: CASRTGGYEQYF.

The chain recombines TRBV4-1 with TRBJ1-6; D remains ambiguous. CDR1 is MGHRA and CDR2 is YSYEKL in the germline V gene. CDR3 size: 16 residues. V was clipped by 0 bases and J by 3 bases, with 9 bases between them. The DNA of the CDR3 is TGCGCCAGCAGCCAAGAGGCAGGAAACTATAATTCACCCCTCCACTTT. It specifies CASSQEAGNYNSPLHF.

The rearrangement joins TRBV6-2 or TRBV6-3 to TRBJ2-1; 13 bases fit TRBD2. With 5 bases clipped from V and 6 bases from J, the junction kept 4 bases outside the gene matches. The CDR3 spans 15 residues. The V gene's germline CDR1 is MNHEY and CDR2 SVGEGT. CDR3 DNA sequence: TGTGCCAGCAGTCCAACTAGCGGGAGGGCCAATGAGCAGTTCTTC. This translates into CASSPTSGRANEQFF.

CDR3 region: CASSLTGQRMNTEAFF. For the CDR3, the DNA is TGTGCCAGCAGCCTCACGGGACAGAGAATGAACACTGAAGCTTTCTTT. The V gene is TRBV28, the J gene TRBJ1-1; 7 nucleotides agree with TRBD1. Germline V gene lookup returns CDR1 MDHEN and CDR2 SYDVKM. The ends lost 6 bases at V and 0 bases at J; junction bases unmatched: 10. CDR3 length: 16 amino acids.

In this sample, this clone turned up a few times. The chain links TRBV5-6 to TRBJ2-7; a weak D match, TRBD1 (5 bases). This CDR3 spans 13 amino acids. The V gene's germline CDR1 is SGHDT and CDR2 YYEEEE. The germline V and J ends were trimmed by 1 base and 5 bases, with 10 bases remaining between them. This chain's CDR3 is CASSLRRADEQYF. The CDR3 region has the DNA TGTGCCAGCAGCTTGCGCAGGGCCGACGAGCAGTACTTC.

The chain couples TRBV9 to TRBJ2-1; no firm D call. Germline assignment: CDR1 SGDLS and CDR2 YYNGEE. Trimming pared 3 bases from V and 0 bases from J, leaving 13 bases between. The CDR3 extends over 16 amino acids. The CDR3: CASSAYHTLSYNEQFF. The CDR3 bases are TGTGCCAGCAGCGCCTACCATACCCTCTCCTACAATGAGCAGTTCTTC.

The chain is built from TRBV6-1 and TRBJ2-7; possibly TRBD1 for D (8 bases). Germline CDR1 MNHNS, CDR2 SASEGT. Trimming pared 3 bases from V and 0 bases from J, leaving 21 bases between. The CDR3 spans 18 residues. CDR3 in amino acids: CASSDGGDSGTGSYEQYF. As DNA, the CDR3 is TGTGCCAGCAGTGATGGGGGGGATTCCGGGACAGGCTCCTACGAGCAGTACTTC.

The chain carries TRBV19 and TRBJ1-2; D gene uncertain. Trimming stripped 5 bases from V and 2 bases from J, with 15 bases between. The length of the CDR3 is 15 residues. Germline CDR1 reads LNHDA; CDR2 reads SQIVND (reference sequence). CDR3 coding DNA: TGTGCCAGTAGTCCAGGACTATTATTCAACTATGGCTACACCTTC. Protein sequence: CASSPGLLFNYGYTF. The full variable domain, in which reference TRBV19 and TRBJ1-2 provide the parts outside the CDR3, is DGGITQSPKYLFRKEGQNVTLSCEQNLNHDAMYWYRQDPGQGLRLIYYSQIVNDFQKGDIAEGYSVSREKKESFPLTVTSAQKNPTAFYLCASSPGLLFNYGYTFGSGTRLTVV.

This chain connects TRBV7-9 to TRBJ2-7; TRBD1 matches 9 bases. The germline V gene has CDR1 SEHNR and CDR2 FQNEAQ (reference sequence). This CDR3 spans 15 amino acids. With V trimmed by 4 bases and J by 2 bases, 6 bases remained unmatched. The CDR3 DNA reads as TGTGCCAGCAGCTCCGACAGGGGGGGAACCTACGAGCAGTACTTC. Encoded protein: CASSSDRGGTYEQYF. The variable domain in full, with the rest retrieved from reference TRBV7-9 and TRBJ2-7, is DTGVSQNPRHKITKRGQNVTFRCDPISEHNRLYWYRQTLGQGPEFLTYFQNEAQLEKSRLLSDRFSAERPKGSFSTLEIQRTEQGDSAMYLCASSSDRGGTYEQYFGPGTRLTVT.

V is TRBV15 and J is TRBJ1-1, with D perhaps TRBD1 (5 bases). The V end was cut by 0 bases, the J end by 1 base, with 9 bases between. Germline CDR1 LNHNV, CDR2 YYDKDF (reference sequence). The CDR3 contains 15 residues. The CDR3 loop is CATSRDQGRNTEAFF. The CDR3 nucleotides read TGTGCCACCAGCAGAGACCAGGGTCGGAACACTGAAGCTTTCTTT.